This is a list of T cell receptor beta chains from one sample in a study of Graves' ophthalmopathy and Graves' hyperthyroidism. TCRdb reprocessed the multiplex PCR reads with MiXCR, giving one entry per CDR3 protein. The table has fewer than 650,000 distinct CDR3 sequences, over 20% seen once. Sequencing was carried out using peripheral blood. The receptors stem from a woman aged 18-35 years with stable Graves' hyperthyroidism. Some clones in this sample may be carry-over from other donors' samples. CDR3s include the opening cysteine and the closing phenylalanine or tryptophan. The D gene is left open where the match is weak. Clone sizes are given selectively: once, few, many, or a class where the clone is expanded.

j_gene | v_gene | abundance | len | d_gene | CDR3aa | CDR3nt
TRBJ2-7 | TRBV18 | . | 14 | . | CASSPVGSTYEQYF | TGTGCCAGCTCACCGGTAGGGTCAACTTACGAGCAGTACTTC
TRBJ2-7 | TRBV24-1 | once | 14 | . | CATSENRVPYEQYF | TGTGCCACCAGTGAGAACAGGGTCCCCTACGAGCAGTACTTC
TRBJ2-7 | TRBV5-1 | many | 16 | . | CASRTSGDAVPYEQYF | TGCGCCAGCAGGACATCGGGGGATGCGGTACCCTACGAGCAGTACTTC
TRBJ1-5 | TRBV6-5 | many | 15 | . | CASSYSGGVDQPQHF | TGTGCCAGCAGTTACTCAGGGGGAGTCGATCAGCCCCAGCATTTT
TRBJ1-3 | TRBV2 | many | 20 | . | CASSDPRDKGGYHSGNTIYF | TGTGCCAGCAGTGATCCCCGGGACAAGGGAGGCTATCACTCTGGAAACACCATATATTTT
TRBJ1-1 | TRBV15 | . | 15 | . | CATSSQTGSNTEAFF | TGTGCCACCAGCAGTCAGACAGGCTCGAACACTGAAGCTTTCTTT
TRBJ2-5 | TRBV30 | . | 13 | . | CAWNGGMRETQYF | TGTGCCTGGAACGGGGGAATGCGAGAGACCCAGTACTTC
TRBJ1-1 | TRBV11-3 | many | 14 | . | CASSLDRDEAEAFF | TGTGCCAGCAGCTTAGACCGGGATGAGGCTGAAGCTTTCTTT
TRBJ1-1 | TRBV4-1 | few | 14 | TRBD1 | CASRSWDRATEAFF | TGCGCCAGCAGAAGTTGGGACAGGGCCACTGAAGCTTTCTTT
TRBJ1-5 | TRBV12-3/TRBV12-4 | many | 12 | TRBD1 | CASNRGSQPQHF | TGTGCCAGCAACAGGGGAAGTCAGCCCCAGCATTTT
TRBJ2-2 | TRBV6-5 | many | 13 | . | CASSYGHPGELFF | TGTGCCAGCAGCTACGGACACCCCGGGGAGCTGTTTTTT